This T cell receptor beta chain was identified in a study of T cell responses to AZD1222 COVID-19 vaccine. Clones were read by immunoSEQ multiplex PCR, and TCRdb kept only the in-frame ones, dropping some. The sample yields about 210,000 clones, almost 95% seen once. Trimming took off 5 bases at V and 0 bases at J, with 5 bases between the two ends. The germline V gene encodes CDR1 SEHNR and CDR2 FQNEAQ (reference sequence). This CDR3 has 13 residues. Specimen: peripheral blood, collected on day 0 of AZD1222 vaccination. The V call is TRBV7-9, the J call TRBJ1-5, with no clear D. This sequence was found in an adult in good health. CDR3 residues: CASSRNSNQPQHF. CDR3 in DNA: TGTGCCAGCAGCCGGAATAGCAATCAGCCCCAGCATTTT.